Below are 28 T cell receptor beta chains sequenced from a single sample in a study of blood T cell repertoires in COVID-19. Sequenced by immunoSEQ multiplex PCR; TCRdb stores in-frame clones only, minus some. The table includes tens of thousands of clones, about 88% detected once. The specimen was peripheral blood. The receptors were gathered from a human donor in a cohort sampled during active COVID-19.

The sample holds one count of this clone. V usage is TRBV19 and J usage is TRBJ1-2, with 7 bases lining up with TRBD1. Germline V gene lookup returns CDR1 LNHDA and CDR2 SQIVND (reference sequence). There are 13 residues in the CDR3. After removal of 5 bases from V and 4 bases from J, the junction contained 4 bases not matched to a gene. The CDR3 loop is CASSRQGLYGYTF. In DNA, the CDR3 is TGTGCCAGTAGTCGACAGGGCCTCTATGGCTACACCTTC.

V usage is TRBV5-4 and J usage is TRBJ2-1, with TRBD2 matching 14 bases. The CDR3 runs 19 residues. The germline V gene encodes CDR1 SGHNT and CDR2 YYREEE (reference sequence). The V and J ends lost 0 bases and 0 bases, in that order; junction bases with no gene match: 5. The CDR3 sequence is CASSLGLAGGKSSYNEQFF. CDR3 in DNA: TGTGCCAGCAGCTTGGGACTAGCGGGGGGGAAAAGCTCCTACAATGAGCAGTTCTTC.

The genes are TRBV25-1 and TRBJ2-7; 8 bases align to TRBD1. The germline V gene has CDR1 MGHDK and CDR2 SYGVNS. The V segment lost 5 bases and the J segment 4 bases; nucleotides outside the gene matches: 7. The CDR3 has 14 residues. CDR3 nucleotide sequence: TGTGCCAGCAGTTACGGGCAGGGGGCTTACGAGCAGTACTTC. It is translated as CASSYGQGAYEQYF.

This chain's CDR3 is CASSVGGITGNTIYF. The CDR3 DNA reads TGTGCCAGCAGCGTAGGCGGAATAACTGGAAACACCATATATTTT. V and J are TRBV9 and TRBJ1-3; D call uncertain. The germline gives CDR1 SGDLS, CDR2 YYNGEE. Deletions cut 0 bases from V and 2 bases from J, with 9 bases between. CDR3 size: 15 residues.

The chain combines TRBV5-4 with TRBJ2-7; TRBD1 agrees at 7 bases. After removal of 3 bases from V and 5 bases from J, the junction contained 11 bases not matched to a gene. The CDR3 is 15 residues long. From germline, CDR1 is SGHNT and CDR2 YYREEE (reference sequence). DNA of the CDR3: TGTGCCAGCAGCTATGATCCCCGACAGGGAAACGAGCAGTACTTC. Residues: CASSYDPRQGNEQYF. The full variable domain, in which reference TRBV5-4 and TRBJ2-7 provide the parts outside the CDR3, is ETGVTQSPTHLIKTRGQQVTLRCSSQSGHNTVSWYQQALGQGPQFIFQYYREEENGRGNFPPRFSGLQFPNYSSELNVNALELDDSALYLCASSYDPRQGNEQYFGPGTRLTVT.

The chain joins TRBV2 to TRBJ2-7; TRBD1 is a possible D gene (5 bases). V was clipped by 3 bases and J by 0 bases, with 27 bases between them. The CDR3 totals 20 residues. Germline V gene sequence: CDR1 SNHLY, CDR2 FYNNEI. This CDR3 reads CASSDSRTWGLGRNSYEQYF. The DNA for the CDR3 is TGTGCCAGCAGTGATTCACGAACATGGGGCTTGGGTCGAAACTCCTACGAGCAGTACTTC.

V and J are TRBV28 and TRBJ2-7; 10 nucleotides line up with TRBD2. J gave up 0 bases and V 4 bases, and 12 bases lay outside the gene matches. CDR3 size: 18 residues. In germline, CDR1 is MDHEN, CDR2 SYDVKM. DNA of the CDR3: TGTGCCAGCAGTTCAACGCACGTAGCGGGAGGTTTCTCCTACGAGCAGTACTTC. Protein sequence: CASSSTHVAGGFSYEQYF. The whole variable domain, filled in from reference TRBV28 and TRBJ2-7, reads DVKVTQSSRYLVKRTGEKVFLECVQDMDHENMFWYRQDPGLGLRLIYFSYDVKMKEKGDIPEGYSVSREKKERFSLILESASTNQTSMYLCASSSTHVAGGFSYEQYFGPGTRLTVT.

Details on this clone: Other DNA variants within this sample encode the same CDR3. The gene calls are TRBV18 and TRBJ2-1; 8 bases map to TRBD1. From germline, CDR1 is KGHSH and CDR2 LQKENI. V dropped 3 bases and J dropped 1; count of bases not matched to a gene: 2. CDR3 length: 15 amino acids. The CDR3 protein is CASSPGQGSYNEQFF. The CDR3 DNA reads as TGTGCCAGCTCACCCGGACAGGGTTCCTACAATGAGCAGTTCTTC.

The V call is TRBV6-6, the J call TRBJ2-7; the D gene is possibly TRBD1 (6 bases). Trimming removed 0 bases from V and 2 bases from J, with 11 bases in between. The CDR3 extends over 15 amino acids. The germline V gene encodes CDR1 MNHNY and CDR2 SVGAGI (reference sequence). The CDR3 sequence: CASSYSNRETYEQYF. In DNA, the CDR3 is TGTGCCAGCAGTTACTCGAACAGGGAAACCTACGAGCAGTACTTC.

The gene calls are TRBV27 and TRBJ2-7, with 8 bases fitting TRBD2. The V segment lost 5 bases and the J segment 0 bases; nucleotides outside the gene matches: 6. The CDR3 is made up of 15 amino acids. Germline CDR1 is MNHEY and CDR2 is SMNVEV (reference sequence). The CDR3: CASSLAGLSSYEQYF. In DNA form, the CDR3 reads TGTGCCAGCAGTCTAGCGGGTCTCAGCTCCTACGAGCAGTACTTC.

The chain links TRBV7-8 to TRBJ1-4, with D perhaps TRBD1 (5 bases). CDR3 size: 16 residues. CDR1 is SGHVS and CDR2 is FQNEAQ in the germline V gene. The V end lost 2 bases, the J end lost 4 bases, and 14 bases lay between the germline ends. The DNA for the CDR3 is TGTGCCAGCAGCTTAAAAGGGGCCGCTCTTAATGAAAAACTGTTTTTT. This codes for CASSLKGAALNEKLFF.

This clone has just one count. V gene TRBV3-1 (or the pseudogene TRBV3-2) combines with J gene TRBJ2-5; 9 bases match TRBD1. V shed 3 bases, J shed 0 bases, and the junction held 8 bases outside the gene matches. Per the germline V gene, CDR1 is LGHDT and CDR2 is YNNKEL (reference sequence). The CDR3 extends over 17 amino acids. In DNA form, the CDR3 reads TGTGCCAGCAGCCACCACAGGGGGCGCGGGCACCAAGAGACCCAGTACTTC. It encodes CASSHHRGRGHQETQYF.

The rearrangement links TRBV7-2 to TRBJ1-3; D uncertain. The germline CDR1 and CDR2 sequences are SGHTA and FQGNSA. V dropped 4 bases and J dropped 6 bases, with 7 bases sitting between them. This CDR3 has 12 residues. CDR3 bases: TGTGCCAGCAGCTCGTCACTAAACACCATATATTTT. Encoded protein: CASSSSLNTIYF.

CDR3 region: CASSLGLTGSYNEQFF. CDR3 nucleotides: TGTGCCAGCAGCTTAGGCCTAACTGGCTCCTACAATGAGCAGTTCTTC. The chain couples TRBV7-2 to TRBJ2-1; D is unresolved. The V end was cut by 1 base, the J end by 0 bases, with 10 bases between. CDR1 and CDR2 from the germline V gene are SGHTA and FQGNSA. The CDR3 runs 16 residues. Full variable domain (remainder filled in from reference TRBV7-2 and TRBJ2-1): GAGVSQSPSNKVTEKGKDVELRCDPISGHTALYWYRQSLGQGLEFLIYFQGNSAPDKSGLPSDRFSAERTGGSVSTLTIQRTQQEDSAVYLCASSLGLTGSYNEQFFGPGTRLTVL.

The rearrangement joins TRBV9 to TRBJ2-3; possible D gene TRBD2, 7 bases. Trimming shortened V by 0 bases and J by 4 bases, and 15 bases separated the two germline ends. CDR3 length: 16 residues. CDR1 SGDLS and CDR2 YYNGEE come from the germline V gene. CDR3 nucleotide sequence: TGTGCCAGCAGCGTAGAGGGGGGGACTAACGCAGATACGCAGTATTTT. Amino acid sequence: CASSVEGGTNADTQYF.

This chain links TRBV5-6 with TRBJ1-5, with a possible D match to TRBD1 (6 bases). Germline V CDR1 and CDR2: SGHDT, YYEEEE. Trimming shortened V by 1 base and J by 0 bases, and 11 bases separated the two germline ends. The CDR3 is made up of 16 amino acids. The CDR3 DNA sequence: TGTGCCAGCAGCTTGTTTGGGGGCCTTAGCAATCAGCCCCAGCATTTT. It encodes CASSLFGGLSNQPQHF.

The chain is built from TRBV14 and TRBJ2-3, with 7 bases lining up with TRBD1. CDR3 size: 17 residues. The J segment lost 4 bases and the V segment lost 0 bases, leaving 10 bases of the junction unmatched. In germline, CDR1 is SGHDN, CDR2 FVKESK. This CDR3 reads CASSQDRTGRWADTQYF. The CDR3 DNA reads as TGTGCCAGCAGCCAAGATAGGACAGGTCGATGGGCAGATACGCAGTATTTT.

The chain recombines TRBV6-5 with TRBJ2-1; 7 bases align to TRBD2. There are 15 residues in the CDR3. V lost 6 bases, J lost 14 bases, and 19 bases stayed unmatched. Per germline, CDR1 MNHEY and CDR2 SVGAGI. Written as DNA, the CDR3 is TGTGCCAGCAGGACTTCTAGCGGCCCTCAGGGTGGGGAGTTCTTC. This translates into CASRTSSGPQGGEFF.

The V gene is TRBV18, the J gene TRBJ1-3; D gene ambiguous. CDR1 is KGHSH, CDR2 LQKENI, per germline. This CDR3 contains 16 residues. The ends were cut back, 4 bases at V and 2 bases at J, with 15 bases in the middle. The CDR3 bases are TGTGCCAGCTCACGACTCGAAGGAGCAACTGGAAACACCATATATTTT. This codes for CASSRLEGATGNTIYF.

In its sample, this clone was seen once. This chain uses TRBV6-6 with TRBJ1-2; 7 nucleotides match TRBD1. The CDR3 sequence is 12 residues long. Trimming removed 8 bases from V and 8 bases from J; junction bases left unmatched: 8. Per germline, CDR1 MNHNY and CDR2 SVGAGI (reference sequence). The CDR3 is CASQDRNSGYTF. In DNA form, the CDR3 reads TGTGCCAGCCAGGACAGGAATTCCGGCTACACCTTC.

The chain's CDR3 is CASSLGPGDSYEQYF. The CDR3 DNA sequence: TGTGCCAGCAGCTTAGGCCCAGGGGACTCCTACGAGCAGTACTTC. V gene TRBV7-8 combines with J gene TRBJ2-7, with D possibly TRBD1 on 6 matching bases. Between the trimmed V and J ends, which lost 1 base and 0 bases, there was a span of 10 bases. CDR1 is SGHVS and CDR2 is FQNEAQ in the germline V gene. The CDR3 is 15 amino acids.

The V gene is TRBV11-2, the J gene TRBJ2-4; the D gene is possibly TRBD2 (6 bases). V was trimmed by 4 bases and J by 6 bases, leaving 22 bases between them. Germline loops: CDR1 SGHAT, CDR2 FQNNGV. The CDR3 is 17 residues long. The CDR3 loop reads CASSSIGRVRGRNIQYF. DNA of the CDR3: TGTGCCAGCAGCTCGATCGGACGGGTCCGGGGGAGAAACATTCAGTACTTC.

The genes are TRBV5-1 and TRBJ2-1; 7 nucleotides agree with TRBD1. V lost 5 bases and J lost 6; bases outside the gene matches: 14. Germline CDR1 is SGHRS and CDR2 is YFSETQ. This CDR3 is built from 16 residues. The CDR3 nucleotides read TGCGCCAGCAGGCGAGGGGGCGAGACAAGCCTCAATGAGCAGTTCTTC. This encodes CASRRGGETSLNEQFF.

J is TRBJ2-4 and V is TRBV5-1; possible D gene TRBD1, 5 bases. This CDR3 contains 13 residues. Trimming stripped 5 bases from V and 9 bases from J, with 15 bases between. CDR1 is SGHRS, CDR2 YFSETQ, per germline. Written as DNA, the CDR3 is TGCGCCAGCAGTAAGGGGCAGGCTAGCATTCAGTACTTC. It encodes CASSKGQASIQYF.

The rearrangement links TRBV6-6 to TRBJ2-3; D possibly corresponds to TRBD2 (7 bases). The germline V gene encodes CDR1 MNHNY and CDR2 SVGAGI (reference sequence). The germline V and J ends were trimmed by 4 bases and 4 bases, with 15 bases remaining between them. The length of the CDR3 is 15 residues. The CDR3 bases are TGTGCCAGCAGTTCGACGGGGGGCCGTGCAGATACGCAGTATTTT. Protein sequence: CASSSTGGRADTQYF.

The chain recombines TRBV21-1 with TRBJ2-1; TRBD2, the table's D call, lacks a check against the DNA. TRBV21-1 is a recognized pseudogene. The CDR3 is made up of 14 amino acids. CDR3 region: CAIPGTSVDNEQFF. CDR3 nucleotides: TGTGCTATACCAGGGACTAGCGTTGACAATGAGCAGTTCTTC.

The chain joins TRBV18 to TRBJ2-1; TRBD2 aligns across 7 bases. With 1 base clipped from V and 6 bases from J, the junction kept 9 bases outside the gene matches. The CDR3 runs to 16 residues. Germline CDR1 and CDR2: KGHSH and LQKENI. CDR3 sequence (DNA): TGTGCCAGCTCACCACAGGGCGGGAGCTCCGTCAATGAGCAGTTCTTC. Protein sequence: CASSPQGGSSVNEQFF. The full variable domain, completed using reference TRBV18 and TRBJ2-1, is NAGVMQNPRHLVRRRGQEARLRCSPMKGHSHVYWYRQLPEEGLKFMVYLQKENIIDESGMPKERFSAEFPKEGPSILRIQQVVRGDSAAYFCASSPQGGSSVNEQFFGPGTRLTVL.

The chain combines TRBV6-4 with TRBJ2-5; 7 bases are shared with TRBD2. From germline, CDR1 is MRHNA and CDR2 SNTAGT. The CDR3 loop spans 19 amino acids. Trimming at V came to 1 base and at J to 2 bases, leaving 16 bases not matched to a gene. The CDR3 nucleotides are TGTGCCAGCAGTGACTGGGTCATATATAGCGGGCCAAAACAAGAGACCCAGTACTTC. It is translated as CASSDWVIYSGPKQETQYF.